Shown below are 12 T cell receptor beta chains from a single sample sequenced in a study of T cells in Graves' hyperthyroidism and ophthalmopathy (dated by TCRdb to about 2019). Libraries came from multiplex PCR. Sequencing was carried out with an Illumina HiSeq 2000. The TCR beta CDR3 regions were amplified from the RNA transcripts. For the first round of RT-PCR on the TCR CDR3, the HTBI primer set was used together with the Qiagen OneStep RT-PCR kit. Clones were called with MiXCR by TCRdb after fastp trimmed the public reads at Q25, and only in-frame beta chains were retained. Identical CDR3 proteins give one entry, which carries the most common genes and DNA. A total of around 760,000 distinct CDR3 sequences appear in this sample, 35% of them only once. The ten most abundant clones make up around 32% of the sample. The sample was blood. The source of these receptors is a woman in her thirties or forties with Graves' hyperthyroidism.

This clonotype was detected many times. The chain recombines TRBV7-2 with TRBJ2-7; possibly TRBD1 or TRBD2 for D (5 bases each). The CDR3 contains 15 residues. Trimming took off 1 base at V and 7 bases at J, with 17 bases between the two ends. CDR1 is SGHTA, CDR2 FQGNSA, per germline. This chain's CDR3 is CASSLDRDHEGEQYF. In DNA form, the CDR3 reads TGTGCCAGCAGCTTAGACCGGGACCATGAGGGGGAGCAGTACTTC.

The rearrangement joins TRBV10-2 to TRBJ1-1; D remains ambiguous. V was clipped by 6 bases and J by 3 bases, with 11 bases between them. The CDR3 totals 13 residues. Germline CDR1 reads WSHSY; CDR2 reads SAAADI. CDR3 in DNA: TGCGCCAGCAGCCGCAGTATCGACACTGAAGCTTTCTTT. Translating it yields CASSRSIDTEAFF.

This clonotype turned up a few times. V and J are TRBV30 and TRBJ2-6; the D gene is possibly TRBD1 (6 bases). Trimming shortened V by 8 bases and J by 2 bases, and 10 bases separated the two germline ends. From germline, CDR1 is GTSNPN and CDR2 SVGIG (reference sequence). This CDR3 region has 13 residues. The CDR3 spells CAGRTAGANVLTF. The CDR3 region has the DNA TGTGCCGGAAGGACAGCTGGGGCCAACGTCCTGACTTTC. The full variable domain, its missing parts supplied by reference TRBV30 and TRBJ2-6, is SQTIHQWPATLVQPVGSPLSLECTVEGTSNPNLYWYRQAAGRGLQLLFYSVGIGQISSEVPQNLSASRPQDRQFILSSKKLLLSDSGFYLCAGRTAGANVLTFGAGSRLTVL.

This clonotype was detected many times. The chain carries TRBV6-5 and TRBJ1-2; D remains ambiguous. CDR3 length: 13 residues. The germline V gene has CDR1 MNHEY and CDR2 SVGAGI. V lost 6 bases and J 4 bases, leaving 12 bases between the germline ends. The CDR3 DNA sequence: TGTGCCAGCAGGGATGATGGACCCTATGGCTACACCTTC. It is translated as CASRDDGPYGYTF.

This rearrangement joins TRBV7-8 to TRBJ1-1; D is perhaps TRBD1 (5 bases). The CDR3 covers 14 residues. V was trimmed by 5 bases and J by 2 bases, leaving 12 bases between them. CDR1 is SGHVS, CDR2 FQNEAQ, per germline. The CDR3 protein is CASSPTRDNTEAFF. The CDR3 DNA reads TGTGCCAGCAGCCCTACGAGGGACAACACTGAAGCTTTCTTT.

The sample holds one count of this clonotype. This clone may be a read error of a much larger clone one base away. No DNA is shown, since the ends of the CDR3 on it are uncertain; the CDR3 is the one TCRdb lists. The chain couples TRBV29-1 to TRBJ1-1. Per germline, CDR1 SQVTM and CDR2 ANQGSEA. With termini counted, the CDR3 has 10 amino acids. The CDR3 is CSVVAGGALF.

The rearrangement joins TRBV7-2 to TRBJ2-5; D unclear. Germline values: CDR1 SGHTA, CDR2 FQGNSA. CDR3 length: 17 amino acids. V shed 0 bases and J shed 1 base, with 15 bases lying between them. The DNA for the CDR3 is TGTGCCAGCAGCTTAGCAGGAAGTAAGAGGTCCCAAGAGACCCAGTACTTC. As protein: CASSLAGSKRSQETQYF.

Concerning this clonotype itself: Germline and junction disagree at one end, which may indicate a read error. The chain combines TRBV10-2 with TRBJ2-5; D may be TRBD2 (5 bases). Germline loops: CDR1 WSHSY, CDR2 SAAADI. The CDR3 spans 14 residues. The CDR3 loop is CASRKIASQETQYF. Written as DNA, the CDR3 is TGTGCCAGCAGAAAAATAGCGTCACAAGAGACCCAGTACTTC.

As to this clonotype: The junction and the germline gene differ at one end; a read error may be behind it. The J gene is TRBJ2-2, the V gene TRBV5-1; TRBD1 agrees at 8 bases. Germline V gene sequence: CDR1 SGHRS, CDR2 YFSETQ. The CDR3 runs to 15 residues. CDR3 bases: TGTGCCAGCAGCCCAGGGGGCGCGTACACCGGGGAGCTGTTTTTT. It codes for CASSPGGAYTGELFF. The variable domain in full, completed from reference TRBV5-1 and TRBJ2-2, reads KAGVTQTPRYLIKTRGQQVTLSCSPISGHRSVSWYQQTPGQGLQFLFEYFSETQRNKGNFPGRFSGRQFSNSRSEMNVSTLELGDSALYLCASSPGGAYTGELFFGEGSRLTVL.

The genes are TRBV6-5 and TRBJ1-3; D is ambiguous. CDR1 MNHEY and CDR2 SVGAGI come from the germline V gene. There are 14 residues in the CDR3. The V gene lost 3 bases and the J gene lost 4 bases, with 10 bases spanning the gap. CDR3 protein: CASSYSHGGNTIYF. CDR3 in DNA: TGTGCCAGCAGTTATTCCCACGGCGGAAACACCATATATTTT.

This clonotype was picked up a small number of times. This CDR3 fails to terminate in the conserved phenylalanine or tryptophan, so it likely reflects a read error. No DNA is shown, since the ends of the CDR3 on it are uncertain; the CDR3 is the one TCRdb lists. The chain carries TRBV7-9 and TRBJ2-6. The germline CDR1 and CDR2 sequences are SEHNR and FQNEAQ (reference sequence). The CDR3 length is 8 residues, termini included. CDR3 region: CASSSLTS.

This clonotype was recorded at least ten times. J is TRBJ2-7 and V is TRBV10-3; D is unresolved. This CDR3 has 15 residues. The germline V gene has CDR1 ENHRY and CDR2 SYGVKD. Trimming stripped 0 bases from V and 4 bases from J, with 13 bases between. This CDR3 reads CAISESAVTSYEQYF. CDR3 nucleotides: TGTGCCATCAGTGAGTCGGCAGTTACTTCTTACGAGCAGTACTTC.